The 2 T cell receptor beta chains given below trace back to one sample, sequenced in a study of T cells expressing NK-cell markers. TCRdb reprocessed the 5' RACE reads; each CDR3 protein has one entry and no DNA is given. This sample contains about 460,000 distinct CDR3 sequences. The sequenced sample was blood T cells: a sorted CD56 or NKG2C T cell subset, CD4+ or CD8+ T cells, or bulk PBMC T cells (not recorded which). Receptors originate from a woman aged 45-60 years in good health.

This CDR3 is CASSLSIAGGINEQYF. V is TRBV27 and J is TRBJ2-7; absent DNA, TCRdb's TRBD2 call cannot be checked. The CDR3 contains 16 residues. From germline, CDR1 is MNHEY and CDR2 SMNVEV (reference sequence).

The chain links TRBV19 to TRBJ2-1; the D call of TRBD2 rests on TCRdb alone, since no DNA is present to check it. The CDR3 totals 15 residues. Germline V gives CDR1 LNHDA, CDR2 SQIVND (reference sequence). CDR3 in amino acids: CASSILAVSYNEQFF.